This T cell receptor beta chain was documented in a study of CD8+CD57+ T cells in acquired aplastic anemia. Overall study context: Sorted CD4+ and CD8+ cell DNA averaged around 3 ug.

This clonotype was counted at least ten times. Its specificity is not known. Study observations and caveats: A set of 25 to 30 CD8+ CDR3 sequences was shared between patients and controls, and these sequences appeared highly expressed in patients.

Genomic DNA templated the TCR beta VDJ and CDR3 profiling. TCRdb re-called the reads with MiXCR, one entry per CDR3 protein. Of around 200,000 distinct CDR3 sequences listed, around 48% were seen once; the top ten hold about 2%. By flow cytometry, patients selected for sequencing had shown an expansion of CD8+CD57+ cells. The ends were cut back, 4 bases at V and 4 bases at J, with 12 bases in the middle. The germline V gene encodes CDR1 SGHTA and CDR2 FQGTGA. The CDR3 runs 14 residues. The source of this sequence is a human donor with aplastic anemia. V and J are TRBV7-3 and TRBJ2-3; D gene unclear. Sequencing input: sorted CD4+, CD8+, or CD8+CD57+ T cells (not recorded which) from PBMCs. This chain's CDR3 is CASSYPGGPDTQYF. DNA for the CDR3: TGTGCCAGCAGCTATCCAGGCGGCCCAGATACGCAGTATTTT.